This TCR beta chain came from a study of cytomegalovirus exposure and HLA in healthy donors. The overall study: Unique TCRs numbering some 80 million, obtained from HLA-typed donors, made up an early data release. Study findings and constraints: No immune exposure information besides CMV serostatus was available. Trimming of TCR beta V- and J-genes showed a link, identified in a later analysis, to a missense DCLRE1C variant.

Losses at the gene ends were 6 bases for V and 4 bases for J; bases not matched to a gene: 10. The CDR3 totals 15 residues. The germline CDR1 and CDR2 sequences are MNHNS and SASEGT. The PCR ran on 60 Vbeta and 13 Jbeta primers. Produced via immunoSEQ multiplex PCR; TCRdb's table is partial and in-frame only. The data show about 160,000 clones, with 75% to 90% seen just once and 1% held by the top ten. With respect to this clone: Its antigen remains unidentified.

This chain joins TRBV6-1 and TRBJ1-2, with 8 bases identical to TRBD1. This TCR was sampled from a boy younger than 10 in good health and CMV-seronegative. The sequencing input was PBMCs. The CDR3 sequence: CASRDLRQGAYGYTF. The CDR3, as DNA: TGTGCCAGCAGGGACCTCCGGCAGGGGGCCTATGGCTACACCTTC.